A selection of T cell receptor beta chains follows, all from one sample in a study of identical twins. Each CDR3 protein gets one entry after TCRdb re-called the 5' RACE reads with MiXCR. In the table there are 1.5 million to 2 million distinct CDR3 sequences, about 30% of which are singletons. The sequenced material came from cord blood. The receptors were gathered from a newborn girl in good health. Each CDR3 is given with its conserved first and last residue.

TRBV20-1 | CSARASSGLGHTQYF
TRBV28 | CASGFQGARNEQFF
TRBV20-1 | CSAREYAGGPYEQYF
TRBV5-1 | CASNLGDYEQYF
TRBV21-1 | CASSKELARSSYEQYF
TRBV21-1 | CASSKVRAGGKTKGYTF
TRBV3-1 | CASSPTSGIGGYNEQYF
TRBV10-3 | CAISGKTSGGRDNEQYF
TRBV2 | CASSVLGRGAKNIQYF
TRBV2 | CASTLAGPTYEQYF
TRBV28 | CASSSAVGREGNEQYF
TRBV20-1 | CSENDRDYGYTF
TRBV25-1 | CASMRDFAYEQYF
TRBV20-1 | CSAPKGAGEQYF
TRBV3-1 | CASRGTGTQETQYF
TRBV29-1 | CSVRGRSKNIQYF